These 14 T cell receptor beta chains originate from one sample sequenced in a study of blood T cell repertoires in COVID-19 (dated by TCRdb to the early 2020s). Library creation used the immunoSEQ multiplex PCR assay. TCRdb provides this immuneACCESS table in a form limited to in-frame rearrangements. Some clones are lacking; in checked studies, under half of them reflect an unresolved V gene, and why the rest are absent is not known. The sample yields about 64,000 clones; roughly 84% were counted once. The top ten clonotypes cover roughly 3.5% of the sample. Source material: peripheral blood. The receptors originated from a man between 65 and 80 years old with acute or convalescent COVID-19.

This rearrangement joins TRBV10-3 to TRBJ1-1, with unresolved D. The CDR3 length is 11 residues. Trimming shortened V by 7 bases and J by 5 bases, and 8 bases separated the two germline ends. CDR1 is ENHRY and CDR2 is SYGVKD in the germline V gene. The CDR3: CAITRGTEAFF. The CDR3 bases are TGTGCCATCACCCGAGGGACTGAAGCTTTCTTT.

This sequence joins TRBV6-5 and TRBJ2-1; 7 positions agree with TRBD2. The V gene's germline CDR1 is MNHEY and CDR2 SVGAGI. This CDR3 is 15 amino acids long. Trimming at V came to 5 bases and at J to 9 bases, leaving 13 bases not matched to a gene. The CDR3 DNA is TGTGCCAGCAGTCGAGGAAGCGGGGTAGAGGGTGAGCAGTTCTTC. This translates into CASSRGSGVEGEQFF.

This chain uses TRBV21-1 with TRBJ1-2; the table's D call of TRBD1 was not tested on the DNA. TRBV21-1 is flagged as a pseudogene. The CDR3 has 19 residues. The CDR3 sequence: CASSKDISDPDSSNYGYTF. Written as DNA, the CDR3 is TGTGCCAGCAGCAAAGATATTTCCGACCCGGACAGCTCTAACTATGGCTACACCTTC.

CDR3 DNA sequence: TGTGCCAGCAGTTCATTCCGGGACAGCCTCTCCTACGAGCAGTACTTC. Protein product: CASSSFRDSLSYEQYF. J is TRBJ2-7 and V is TRBV28; TRBD1 matches at 7 bases. The J segment lost 0 bases and the V segment lost 4 bases, leaving 9 bases of the junction unmatched. Germline-derived CDR1 and CDR2 are MDHEN and SYDVKM. The CDR3 length is 16 residues. Together with reference TRBV28 and TRBJ2-7, the CDR3 gives the full variable domain: DVKVTQSSRYLVKRTGEKVFLECVQDMDHENMFWYRQDPGLGLRLIYFSYDVKMKEKGDIPEGYSVSREKKERFSLILESASTNQTSMYLCASSSFRDSLSYEQYFGPGTRLTVT.

The V gene is TRBV2, the J gene TRBJ1-1, with 8 nucleotides matching TRBD1. Trimming cost V 4 bases and J 3 bases; bases outside gene matches: 13. This CDR3 is 17 amino acids long. Germline V CDR1 and CDR2: SNHLY, FYNNEI. The CDR3 nucleotides read TGTGCCAGCAGTGTTCTCCGGGACAGGTGGGGGGACACTGAAGCTTTCTTT. It encodes CASSVLRDRWGDTEAFF.

The gene calls are TRBV6-2 or TRBV6-3 and TRBJ1-5, with D unresolved. From germline, CDR1 is MNHEY and CDR2 SVGEGT. This CDR3 has 20 amino acids. Between the trimmed V and J ends, which lost 0 bases and 7 bases, there was a span of 28 bases. The CDR3 sequence: CASSYSIVRREPSYFQPQHF. The CDR3 DNA reads TGTGCCAGCAGTTACTCGATCGTAAGGAGGGAACCCTCATATTTCCAGCCCCAGCATTTT.

This clone was found once. V usage is TRBV7-8 and J usage is TRBJ1-4; possibly TRBD1 for D (5 bases). Per the germline V gene, CDR1 is SGHVS and CDR2 is FQNEAQ. The CDR3 is made up of 13 amino acids. The V end was cut by 6 bases, the J end by 5 bases, with 10 bases between. The CDR3: CASRRQGNEKLFF. CDR3 DNA sequence: TGTGCCAGCAGGCGGCAGGGCAATGAAAAACTGTTTTTT. Complete variable domain (other parts from reference TRBV7-8 and TRBJ1-4): GAGVSQSPRYKVAKRGQDVALRCDPISGHVSLFWYQQALGQGPEFLTYFQNEAQLDKSGLPSDRFFAERPEGSVSTLKIQRTQQEDSAVYLCASRRQGNEKLFFGSGTQLSVL.

This chain joins TRBV27 and TRBJ1-2; D is possibly TRBD1 (5 bases). Trimming removed 3 bases from V and 8 bases from J, with 16 bases in between. Germline loops: CDR1 MNHEY, CDR2 SMNVEV (reference sequence). This CDR3 is built from 14 residues. The CDR3: CASSLGGIGQGYTF. CDR3 bases: TGTGCCAGCAGTTTGGGGGGTATCGGGCAAGGCTACACCTTC.

This clone has only a few counts. The rearrangement links TRBV4-1 to TRBJ1-6; D uncertain. The CDR3 sequence is 19 residues long. V lost 0 bases to trimming and J lost 3 bases, with 18 bases between them. CDR1 is MGHRA, CDR2 YSYEKL, per germline. Here the CDR3 reads CASSQEKEVLMGYNSPLHF. The CDR3 bases are TGCGCCAGCAGCCAAGAAAAAGAGGTCCTTATGGGCTATAATTCACCCCTCCACTTT.

The rearrangement joins TRBV3-1 (or the pseudogene TRBV3-2) to TRBJ1-6; 8 nucleotides match TRBD1. J lost 5 bases, V lost 4 bases, and 4 bases had no gene match. Germline loops: CDR1 LGHDT, CDR2 YNNKEL (reference sequence). The CDR3 totals 15 residues. The CDR3 nucleotides are TGTGCCAGCAGCCCAGGCAGGGGGCATAATTCACCCCTCCACTTT. Translated, it gives CASSPGRGHNSPLHF.

This clone was observed a few times. The rearrangement joins TRBV9 to TRBJ2-3, with 8 bases lining up with TRBD2. This CDR3 is 16 amino acids long. V was clipped by 0 bases and J by 0 bases; unmatched bases: 3. Germline V CDR1 and CDR2: SGDLS, YYNGEE. The CDR3 DNA sequence: TGTGCCAGCAGCGTAGACGCGGGGGGTAGCACAGATACGCAGTATTTT. Its protein is CASSVDAGGSTDTQYF.

The V call is TRBV23-1, the J call TRBJ2-1, with D perhaps TRBD1 (5 bases). TRBV23-1 is an ORF, with its function uncertain. The CDR3 runs to 16 residues. The V and J ends lost 4 bases and 0 bases respectively, with 13 bases between them. The CDR3 loop reads CASSRVTGLSYNEQFF. The CDR3 DNA reads as TGCGCCAGCAGTCGGGTAACAGGCCTCTCCTACAATGAGCAGTTCTTC.

This sequence joins TRBV18 and TRBJ2-1, with no clear D. CDR1 and CDR2 from the germline V gene are KGHSH and LQKENI. Trimming left V 2 bases short and J 4 bases short, with 12 bases between. The CDR3 loop spans 15 amino acids. The CDR3 region is CASSPGLEDYNEQFF. Here the CDR3 DNA reads TGTGCCAGCTCACCAGGTCTCGAGGATTACAATGAGCAGTTCTTC.

The CDR3 region has the DNA TGTGCCAGCAGCGTCGCCGGGACTAGCGGGGGGTCTGGGGCCAACGTCCTGACTTTC. Translated: CASSVAGTSGGSGANVLTF. The chain employs TRBV9 and TRBJ2-6; 15 positions agree with TRBD2. Germline values: CDR1 SGDLS, CDR2 YYNGEE. After removal of 2 bases from V and 1 base from J, the junction contained 4 bases not matched to a gene. This CDR3 is built from 19 residues.